The 13 T cell receptor beta chains presented below share a single source sample, sequenced in a study of blood T cell repertoires in COVID-19. The data were produced by immunoSEQ multiplex PCR, yet TCRdb's version contains in-frame clones alone and is incomplete. This table holds roughly 500,000 clones, roughly 90% found once. The sequenced sample consisted of PBMCs or T cells enriched from blood (not recorded which). These receptors originate from a middle-aged woman who had recovered from COVID-19.

The chain joins TRBV7-9 to TRBJ2-7; 7 positions match TRBD1. Looked up from germline, CDR1 is SEHNR and CDR2 is FQNEAQ (reference sequence). V was clipped by 4 bases and J by 2 bases; unmatched bases: 5. The CDR3 consists of 14 residues. The CDR3 sequence: CASSYWDSPYEQYF. In nucleotides, the CDR3 is TGTGCCAGCAGCTATTGGGACAGCCCCTACGAGCAGTACTTC.

The V and J genes are TRBV5-1 and TRBJ2-7, with D possibly TRBD2 on 6 matching bases. V lost 1 base and J 7 bases, leaving 15 bases between the germline ends. There are 14 residues in the CDR3. CDR1 and CDR2 from the germline V gene are SGHRS and YFSETQ. CDR3 sequence reads: CASSLLKDGGEQYF. CDR3 DNA sequence: TGCGCCAGCAGCTTGTTAAAGGACGGAGGGGAGCAGTACTTC.

This chain's CDR3 is CASSRGRRTYNEQFF. The CDR3 bases are TGTGCCAGTAGCCGGGGGAGGCGGACCTACAATGAGCAGTTCTTC. The rearrangement links TRBV19 to TRBJ2-1, with a weak D call TRBD2 (6 bases). The CDR3 contains 15 residues. With 6 bases removed from V and 2 bases from J, the gap between germline ends came to 14 bases. The germline V gene has CDR1 LNHDA and CDR2 SQIVND (reference sequence).

V gene TRBV3-1 (or the pseudogene TRBV3-2) combines with J gene TRBJ1-2; TRBD1 might be the D (6 bases). Germline CDR1 reads LGHDT; CDR2 reads YNNKEL (reference sequence). V lost 4 bases and J lost 14, with 17 bases in between. This CDR3 is 12 amino acids long. Written as DNA, the CDR3 is TGTGCCAGCAGCCTGGACAGCCGCGCATCAACCTTC. It specifies CASSLDSRASTF.

The chain employs TRBV10-3 and TRBJ2-5; maybe TRBD1 (6 bases). Germline loops: CDR1 ENHRY, CDR2 SYGVKD. Trimming pared 4 bases from V and 4 bases from J, leaving 7 bases between. This CDR3 has 12 residues. This chain's CDR3 is CAISGDTETQYF. The CDR3 DNA is TGTGCCATCAGTGGGGACACAGAGACCCAGTACTTC.

The chain joins TRBV3-1 (or the pseudogene TRBV3-2) to TRBJ2-1; 8 bases agree with TRBD2. Germline V gives CDR1 LGHDT, CDR2 YNNKEL (reference sequence). V shed 2 bases, J shed 8 bases, and the junction held 11 bases outside the gene matches. This CDR3 contains 16 residues. CDR3 coding DNA: TGTGCCAGCAGCCAAAGCTCAGCGGGAGCCCCATATGAGCAGTTCTTC. Protein: CASSQSSAGAPYEQFF.

Here the CDR3 DNA reads TGTGCCAGCAGCACCAGACTAGCGGGAGGGCCTCCAGATGAGCAGTTCTTC. Its protein is CASSTRLAGGPPDEQFF. The rearrangement links TRBV7-6 to TRBJ2-1, with TRBD2 identical over 14 bases. Germline V gene sequence: CDR1 SGHVS, CDR2 FNYEAQ. This CDR3 region has 17 residues. Trimming at V came to 5 bases and at J to 8 bases, leaving 11 bases not matched to a gene.

The rearrangement links TRBV5-1 to TRBJ2-2, with D possibly being TRBD2 (5 bases). Trimming left V 4 bases short and J 0 bases short, with 16 bases between. This CDR3 is 17 amino acids long. Germline V lookup: CDR1 SGHRS, CDR2 YFSETQ. CDR3 protein: CASSPGLGSANTGELFF. The CDR3 nucleotides read TGCGCCAGCAGCCCGGGATTGGGTTCCGCGAACACCGGGGAGCTGTTTTTT.

V gene TRBV19 combines with J gene TRBJ2-3; 9 nucleotides align to TRBD1. From germline, CDR1 is LNHDA and CDR2 SQIVND (reference sequence). The V segment lost 1 base and the J segment 5 bases; nucleotides outside the gene matches: 1. The CDR3 consists of 14 residues. CDR3 in amino acids: CASSIGTGVDTQYF. CDR3 sequence (DNA): TGTGCCAGTAGTATAGGGACAGGGGTAGATACGCAGTATTTT.

This clone was seen a single time. The genes are TRBV10-3 and TRBJ1-3; perhaps TRBD1 as D (6 bases). The germline V and J ends were trimmed by 2 bases and 0 bases, with 11 bases remaining between them. CDR1 and CDR2 (germline): ENHRY, SYGVKD. This CDR3 has 16 residues. The chain's CDR3 is CAISEPGQSSGNTIYF. CDR3 nucleotide sequence: TGTGCCATCAGTGAGCCGGGACAAAGCTCTGGAAACACCATATATTTT.

The V gene is TRBV27, the J gene TRBJ2-1; TRBD2 agrees at 7 bases. This CDR3 comprises 15 residues. V was clipped by 5 bases and J by 0 bases; unmatched bases: 4. Germline V gene lookup returns CDR1 MNHEY and CDR2 SMNVEV (reference sequence). CDR3 bases: TGTGCCAGCAGTACGACTAGCTTCTCCTACAATGAGCAGTTCTTC. The encoded protein is CASSTTSFSYNEQFF.

This clone appeared a single time. This chain links TRBV2 with TRBJ1-1; D uncertain. The length of the CDR3 is 13 residues. Germline CDR1 SNHLY, CDR2 FYNNEI. Trimming shortened V by 4 bases and J by 6 bases, and 12 bases separated the two germline ends. This CDR3 is CASSVGPGAEAFF. Written as DNA, the CDR3 is TGTGCCAGCAGTGTAGGGCCGGGAGCTGAAGCTTTCTTT.

V is TRBV6-2 or TRBV6-3 and J is TRBJ1-6; D gene uncertain. Germline V CDR1 and CDR2: MNHEY, SVGEGT. The V end was cut by 3 bases, the J end by 9 bases, with 6 bases between. The CDR3 runs 12 residues. CDR3 DNA: TGTGCCAGCAGTTATGGGAGTTCACCCCTCCACTTT. The encoded protein is CASSYGSSPLHF.